The rows below give T cell receptor beta chains drawn from one sample of a study of blood T cells in healthy people across ages. TCRdb re-derived calls from the 5' RACE reads in MiXCR, one entry per CDR3 protein. The table includes approximately 900,000 distinct CDR3 sequences, about 27% detected once. These data were likewise used in another study, on T cells of mothers and their children.

Sample: blood. The receptors shown here come from a woman in her thirties or forties in good health. CDR3s leave out the opening cysteine and the closing phenylalanine or tryptophan.

>TRBJ2-7|TRBV10-3
AISVGNGNEQY
>TRBJ1-2|TRBV29-1
SVGQGLNYGYT
>TRBJ2-3|TRBV12-3/TRBV12-4
ASSKAGDRPTDTQY
>TRBJ1-1|TRBV18
ASSPSQGAGEAF
>TRBJ2-5|TRBV5-6
ASSLSGLAGNQETQY
>TRBJ2-7|TRBV5-1
ASSLSGQDSYEQY
>TRBJ2-1|TRBV29-1
SVEEYRTALNNEQF
>TRBJ1-1|TRBV29-1
SVRDSATEAF
>TRBJ2-3|TRBV20-1
SASTSVTTDTQY
>TRBJ2-2|TRBV6-1
ASNPYGMAGELF
>TRBJ1-1|TRBV7-8
ASSISLRGMNTEAF
>TRBJ1-5|TRBV20-1
SADGQPLNQPQH
>TRBJ1-1|TRBV4-1
ASSHQTNMNTEAF
>TRBJ2-1|TRBV7-2
ASSLFWGSNNEQF
>TRBJ1-1|TRBV5-1
ASSSGEGPTEAF
>TRBJ2-3|TRBV12-3/TRBV12-4
ASSPRLAGTTDAQY
>TRBJ2-1|TRBV20-1
SASRLRREQF
>TRBJ2-2|TRBV9
ASSVYGTVTGELF
>TRBJ1-1|TRBV4-1
ASSQGVTTEAF
>TRBJ1-1|TRBV28
ASRPTGRGLTEAF
>TRBJ2-1|TRBV28
ASRLPGQQF
>TRBJ1-5|TRBV28
ASSLGNYGNQPQH